This entry is about one T cell receptor beta chain. Its antigen is not known. Of the isolated RNA, all was reverse transcribed, and so the sequenced material was expressed TCRB transcripts. Produced via immunoSEQ multiplex PCR; TCRdb's table is partial and in-frame only. The sample has 200,000 to 300,000 clones, roughly 10% seen once. CDR3 length equals 14 residues. Germline CDR1 SGHRS, CDR2 YFSETQ. V was pared by 2 bases and J by 6 bases, with 11 bases between. This sample stems from a study of beta chain features in type 1 diabetes. Turning to the study itself: Across all samples, fewer than 140 million sorted cells were examined.

Whole-study results and caveats: Among patients with Type 1 diabetes, TCRB CDR3s were moderately but significantly shorter in every one of the four CD4+ subsets. Researchers reported that naive, central memory and Treg TCRB repertoires appeared more similar in patients than in healthy donors. Researchers caution that PCR might favor shorter templates, equally among patients and controls.

The chain couples TRBV5-1 to TRBJ2-2, with D possibly being TRBD1 (5 bases). The sequenced material came from naive CD4+ T cells from blood. The receptor's source is a young man with type 1 diabetes. This chain's CDR3 is CASSLQESAGELFF. The CDR3 DNA reads TGCGCCAGCAGCTTACAGGAGTCAGCCGGGGAGCTGTTTTTT.